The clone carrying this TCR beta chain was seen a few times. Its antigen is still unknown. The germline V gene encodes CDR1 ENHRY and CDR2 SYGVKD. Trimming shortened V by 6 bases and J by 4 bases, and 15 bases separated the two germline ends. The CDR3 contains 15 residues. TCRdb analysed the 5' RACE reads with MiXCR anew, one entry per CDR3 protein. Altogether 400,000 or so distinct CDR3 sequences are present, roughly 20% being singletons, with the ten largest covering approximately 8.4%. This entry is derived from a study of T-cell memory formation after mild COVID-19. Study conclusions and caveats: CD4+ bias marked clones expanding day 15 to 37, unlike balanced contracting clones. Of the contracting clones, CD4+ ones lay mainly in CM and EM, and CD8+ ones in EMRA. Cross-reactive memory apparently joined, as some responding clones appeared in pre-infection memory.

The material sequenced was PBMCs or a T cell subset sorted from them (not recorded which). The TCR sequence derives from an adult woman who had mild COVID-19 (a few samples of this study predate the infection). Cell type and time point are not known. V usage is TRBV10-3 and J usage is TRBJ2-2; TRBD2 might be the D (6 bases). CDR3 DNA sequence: TGTGCCATCAGGGGTTATGCGGGGCGCACCGGGGAGCTGTTTTTT. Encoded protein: CAIRGYAGRTGELFF.